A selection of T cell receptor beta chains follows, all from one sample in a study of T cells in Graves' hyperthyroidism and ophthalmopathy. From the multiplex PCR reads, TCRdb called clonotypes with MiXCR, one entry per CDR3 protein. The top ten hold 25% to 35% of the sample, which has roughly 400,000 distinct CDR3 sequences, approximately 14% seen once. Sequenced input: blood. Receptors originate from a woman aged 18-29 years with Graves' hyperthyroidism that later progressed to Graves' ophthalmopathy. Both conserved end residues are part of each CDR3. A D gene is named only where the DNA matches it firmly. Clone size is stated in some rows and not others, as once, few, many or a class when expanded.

cdr3_nt: TGCGCCAGCAGTGATCCGGCAGGGACCTACGAGCAGTACTTC; cdr3_aa: CASSDPAGTYEQYF; v_call: TRBV4-1; d_call: NA; clone_size: many; j_call: TRBJ2-7
cdr3_nt: TGTGCCAGCAGCCCCCGACTAGCGGGAGCGGATACGCAGTATTTT; cdr3_aa: CASSPRLAGADTQYF; v_call: TRBV7-2; d_call: TRBD2; clone_size: many; j_call: TRBJ2-3
cdr3_nt: TGCGCCAGCAGCCAAGGAACAGGGTCCGAGCAGTACTTC; cdr3_aa: CASSQGTGSEQYF; v_call: TRBV4-1; d_call: NA; clone_size: NA; j_call: TRBJ2-7
cdr3_nt: TGTGCCAGCACTACAGGGGGGAACACCGGGGAGCTGTTTTTT; cdr3_aa: CASTTGGNTGELFF; v_call: TRBV2; d_call: TRBD1; clone_size: NA; j_call: TRBJ2-2
cdr3_nt: TGTGCCAGCACCGGGCCCAGAGGAAAACTGTTTTTT; cdr3_aa: CASTGPRGKLFF; v_call: TRBV5-4; d_call: NA; clone_size: NA; j_call: TRBJ1-4
cdr3_nt: TGTGCCAGCAGCCCCCTCGGCGGGAGGGTTAATGAGCAGTTCTTC; cdr3_aa: CASSPLGGRVNEQFF; v_call: TRBV14; d_call: TRBD2; clone_size: many; j_call: TRBJ2-1
cdr3_nt: TGTGCCAGCAGACCACGGGCCGAAGAGACCCAGTACTTC; cdr3_aa: CASRPRAEETQYF; v_call: TRBV28; d_call: NA; clone_size: NA; j_call: TRBJ2-5
cdr3_nt: TGTGCCAGCAGCCTCTCACATCCGGAACCCCCGGACCACGAGCAGTACTTC; cdr3_aa: CASSLSHPEPPDHEQYF; v_call: TRBV6-2/TRBV6-3; d_call: NA; clone_size: few; j_call: TRBJ2-7
cdr3_nt: TGTGCCAGCAGTTCTCGGACAGGGGCTATTTCTGGAAACACCATATATTTT; cdr3_aa: CASSSRTGAISGNTIYF; v_call: TRBV28; d_call: TRBD1; clone_size: many; j_call: TRBJ1-3
cdr3_nt: TGCAGCGTTGAGGGACTAGCGGCAAATGAGCAGTTCTTC; cdr3_aa: CSVEGLAANEQFF; v_call: TRBV29-1; d_call: TRBD2; clone_size: many; j_call: TRBJ2-1
cdr3_nt: TGCAGCGTGGGGGGTGCCAACACTGAAGCTTTCTTT; cdr3_aa: CSVGGANTEAFF; v_call: TRBV29-1; d_call: NA; clone_size: NA; j_call: TRBJ1-1
cdr3_nt: TGTGCCATCAGTGAGAGTCCCAGCTCTGGAAACACCATATATTTT; cdr3_aa: CAISESPSSGNTIYF; v_call: TRBV10-3; d_call: NA; clone_size: NA; j_call: TRBJ1-3
cdr3_nt: TGCAGCGTTGAATTGGGACAGGGATTTGAAAAACTGTTTTTT; cdr3_aa: CSVELGQGFEKLFF; v_call: TRBV29-1; d_call: TRBD1; clone_size: NA; j_call: TRBJ1-4
cdr3_nt: TGCAGCGTTATGACAGGGGGTCGTCACAATGAGCAGTTCTTC; cdr3_aa: CSVMTGGRHNEQFF; v_call: TRBV29-1; d_call: TRBD1; clone_size: many; j_call: TRBJ2-1
cdr3_nt: TGCAGTGCTAGAAGATCGACCTACAACACCGGGGAGCTGTTTTTT; cdr3_aa: CSARRSTYNTGELFF; v_call: TRBV20-1; d_call: NA; clone_size: NA; j_call: TRBJ2-2
cdr3_nt: TGTGCCAGCAGTTTTGCGGACAGGGAGAAGTACTATAATTCACCCCTCCACTTT; cdr3_aa: CASSFADREKYYNSPLHF; v_call: TRBV28; d_call: TRBD1; clone_size: few; j_call: TRBJ1-6
cdr3_nt: TGTGCCAGCAGTGAAGGCTACAGGGGGCGGAACACTGAAGCTTTCTTT; cdr3_aa: CASSEGYRGRNTEAFF; v_call: TRBV25-1; d_call: TRBD1; clone_size: NA; j_call: TRBJ1-1
cdr3_nt: TGTGCCAGCAGTGAAGGAGGGACTAGCGGGAGGCACGAGCAGTACTTC; cdr3_aa: CASSEGGTSGRHEQYF; v_call: TRBV2; d_call: TRBD2; clone_size: many; j_call: TRBJ2-7
cdr3_nt: TGTGCCAGCTCACCTCCGACAGGGAGGAACACTGAAGCTTTCTTT; cdr3_aa: CASSPPTGRNTEAFF; v_call: TRBV18; d_call: TRBD1; clone_size: many; j_call: TRBJ1-1
cdr3_nt: TGTGCCAGCAGTTACCCGTACCCTCCGCCTAATGAGCAGTTCTTC; cdr3_aa: CASSYPYPPPNEQFF; v_call: TRBV6-2/TRBV6-3; d_call: NA; clone_size: many; j_call: TRBJ2-1
cdr3_nt: TGTGCCAGCAGTGAAGGGACAGGGGGAACTGAAGCTTTCTTT; cdr3_aa: CASSEGTGGTEAFF; v_call: TRBV2; d_call: TRBD1; clone_size: many; j_call: TRBJ1-1
cdr3_nt: TGTGCCAGCAGCTTCTTTCGGACTAGCGGGAGGGAGACCCAGTACTTC; cdr3_aa: CASSFFRTSGRETQYF; v_call: TRBV7-8; d_call: TRBD2; clone_size: many; j_call: TRBJ2-5
cdr3_nt: TGTGCCAGCAGCCAAGAGCCACACCGCGGGAGTGTCGATGAGCAGTTCTTC; cdr3_aa: CASSQEPHRGSVDEQFF; v_call: TRBV4-2; d_call: TRBD2; clone_size: few; j_call: TRBJ2-1
cdr3_nt: TGTGCCAGCAGGAAATCTGGGACTAGCGGGGGCTACGAGCAGTACTTC; cdr3_aa: CASRKSGTSGGYEQYF; v_call: TRBV2; d_call: TRBD2; clone_size: many; j_call: TRBJ2-7
cdr3_nt: TGTGCCAGCAGCCAAGATGGGAGGGGGAAAGGCACAGATACGCAGTATTTT; cdr3_aa: CASSQDGRGKGTDTQYF; v_call: TRBV4-2; d_call: NA; clone_size: NA; j_call: TRBJ2-3